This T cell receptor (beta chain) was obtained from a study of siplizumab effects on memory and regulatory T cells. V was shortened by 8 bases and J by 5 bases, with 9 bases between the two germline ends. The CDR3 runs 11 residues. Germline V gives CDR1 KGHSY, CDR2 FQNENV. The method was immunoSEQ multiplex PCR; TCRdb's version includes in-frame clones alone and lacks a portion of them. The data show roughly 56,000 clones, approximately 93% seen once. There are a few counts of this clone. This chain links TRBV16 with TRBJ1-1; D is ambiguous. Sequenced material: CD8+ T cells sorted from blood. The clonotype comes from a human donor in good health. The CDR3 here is CASGDGTEAFF. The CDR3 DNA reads TGTGCCAGCGGTGACGGGACTGAAGCTTTCTTT.